This T cell receptor (beta chain) was sequenced during a study of cytotoxic CD8 clonotypes in ibrutinib-treated CLL (dated by TCRdb to about 2021). For the wider study: The cohort had about ten relapsed/refractory and approximately 15 treatment-naive patients; under 18 were IGHV unmutated. Partial responses were observed in about 24 patients and complete responses in 2; after a median follow-up of around 64 months, remission was maintained in 15 or so patients and progression was observed in roughly twelve. The response samples were drawn at a median of approximately 11 months into treatment, with a range of roughly 6 to 40 months. On average, each sample yielded around 250,000 productive templates and 94,082 productive rearrangements. Longitudinal samples were available for about 30% of the 86 trial participants. Cryopreserved peripheral blood mononuclear cells were obtained before treatment, at response, and at either sustained remission or disease progression. All remission and progressive disease samples were collected while patients were still receiving ibrutinib.

Each clonotype received, on average, approximately 9.9x coverage in deep resolution sequencing performed on a MiSeq, where the target depth lay between 1 in 1 million and 1 in 200,000 T cells. The immunoSEQ hsTCRB Kit was used to generate the TCR beta libraries. The published analysis was carried out like this. The data were analyzed with ImmunoSEQ Analyzer and ImmunoSEQ Data Assistant, and V, D and J gene assignments followed IMGT definitions. Clonality, with values ranging from 0 to 1, was calculated as one minus the normalized Shannon entropy of productive rearrangement frequencies. Only overrepresented clonotypes making up at least 0.05% of the repertoire of each patient were included in the public clonotype analysis. About twelve repertoires from age-matched healthy donors, obtained from immuneACCESS, served as clonality controls. In TCRdb, the immuneACCESS table is reduced to in-frame sequences with V and J assigned. These tables do not hold every clone; where another copy was compared, an unresolved V gene accounts for under half, and the others remain unexplained. The V and J calls and the clone size are those of that table, but D and trimming were determined from the DNA. For this sample the table gives fewer than 400,000 clones, of which 67% were detected only once. The leading ten clones occupy about 5.9% of the sample.

What the study reported, not specific to this receptor: Public clonotypes were rare and either shrank or stayed stable during treatment, and the rise in clonality at ibrutinib response reflected expansion of private clonotypes. Baseline clonality was found to be higher than that of age-matched healthy donors and was strongly correlated with circulating CD8+ T-cell counts. Clonality rose at ibrutinib response, remained stable during sustained remission, and dropped back toward baseline at progression. Sampling times were not matched between patients in sustained remission and patients whose disease was progressing, and lymph node repertoires were not examined.

The CDR1 and CDR2 encoded by the germline V gene are MGHRA and YSYEKL. The CDR3 runs 16 amino acids, cysteine and phenylalanine included. Only the CDR3 part of the read is kept: 48 bases, read in frame from the first base. Cut back by 4 bases and 2 bases, the V and J ends lie 16 bases apart. As for this clone: Its binding antigen is unknown. No base qualities exist here, and no much larger clone lies one base off it.

For TCR beta library preparation, roughly 2 micrograms of genomic DNA were extracted from the cryopreserved PBMCs. Longitudinal blood samples from CLL patients on ibrutinib monotherapy underwent high-throughput TCR beta sequencing. The patients were enrolled in a single-center, open-label phase 2 trial of ibrutinib monotherapy. The sequence was obtained from a human donor with chronic lymphocytic leukemia. The chain employs TRBV4-1 and TRBJ2-3, with a tentative D gene TRBD2 over 5 matching bases. This specimen was PBMCs, taken after 36 months of ibrutinib treatment. The nucleotides read TGCGCCAGCAGCCTTCTAGCTAGCCCAATCACAGATACGCAGTATTTT. This gives the protein CASSLLASPITDTQYF.